This TCR beta chain was retrieved from a study of cytomegalovirus exposure and HLA in healthy donors. About the research overall: Some 180 million T cells yielded around 120 million unique TCR beta sequences in earlier analysis. Study-wide results and limits: According to the study, around 150 TCR beta chains were cytomegalovirus-associated.

Only a few counts were recorded for this clone. Its antigen is as yet unknown. Vbeta (60) and Jbeta (13) primers were used in the PCR. Per the original data handling: A later analysis counted tens of millions of unique TCR beta chains, 10 million to 12 million shared. Repertoires were generated with immunoSEQ multiplex PCR, while TCRdb's copy carries only in-frame clones and drops some. Clonal size and the V and J genes are those of that table, whereas D and trimming came from the DNA. The sample shows fewer than 85,000 clones, 74% of them seen only once. Sample: PBMCs. This receptor was obtained from a man aged 40-55 years in good health and CMV-seropositive.

The CDR3 spells CASSYGQGRNNSPLHF. The CDR3 DNA reads as TGTGCCAGCAGTTATGGCCAGGGAAGGAATAATTCACCCCTCCACTTT. The chain combines TRBV6-5 with TRBJ1-6; tentatively, D is TRBD1 (5 bases). The germline gives CDR1 MNHEY, CDR2 SVGAGI. The CDR3 totals 16 residues. The V end was cut by 3 bases, the J end by 5 bases, with 14 bases between.